A single sample gave rise to the 16 T cell receptor beta chains below, sequenced in a study of blood T cell repertoires in COVID-19. TCRdb keeps only in-frame clones here, not all; method: immunoSEQ multiplex PCR. The sample includes approximately 80,000 clones, 60% to 85% seen only once; the top ten take approximately 16%. Sequencing was done on a sample of peripheral blood. These receptors originate from a human donor in a cohort sampled during active COVID-19.

This chain connects TRBV5-8 to TRBJ2-4; TRBD1 matches 7 bases. Per germline, CDR1 SGHTS and CDR2 YDEGEE. The junction had 8 bases not matched to a gene; V was cut back by 0 bases and J by 5 bases. The CDR3 is 16 amino acids. The CDR3 DNA reads as TGTGCCAGCAGCTTGGTTCTAGGGCAGGGGGAAAACATTCAGTACTTC. It encodes CASSLVLGQGENIQYF. The entire variable domain, with the rest obtained from reference TRBV5-8 and TRBJ2-4, is as follows: EAGVTQSPTHLIKTRGQQATLRCSPISGHTSVYWYQQALGLGLQFLLWYDEGEERNRGNFPPRFSGRQFPNYSSELNVNALELEDSALYLCASSLVLGQGENIQYFGAGTRLSVL.

The chain is built from TRBV7-2 and TRBJ2-1, with TRBD2 matching 12 bases. CDR1 and CDR2 from the germline V gene are SGHTA and FQGNSA. The CDR3 contains 17 residues. With V trimmed by 2 bases and J by 10 bases, 12 bases remained unmatched. The DNA for the CDR3 is TGTGCCAGCAGCTTATACCCCCCGACTAGCGGGAGAGCCGAGCAGTTCTTC. As protein: CASSLYPPTSGRAEQFF.

The rearrangement links TRBV11-3 to TRBJ2-3; 7 bases align to TRBD1. V was clipped by 0 bases and J by 2 bases; unmatched bases: 17. Germline CDR1 reads SGHNT; CDR2 reads YENEEA. This CDR3 is built from 20 residues. In DNA, the CDR3 is TGTGCCAGCAGCTTAGATGGGTCGGAGACAGGGAGCCCCGTCACAGATACGCAGTATTTT. This gives the protein CASSLDGSETGSPVTDTQYF.

The V gene is TRBV6-5, the J gene TRBJ2-5; 10 bases line up with TRBD1. CDR3 size: 15 residues. Germline CDR1 MNHEY, CDR2 SVGAGI. V shed 6 bases, J shed 3 bases, and the junction held 7 bases outside the gene matches. The CDR3 loop is CASSPRQGAKETQYF. CDR3 in DNA: TGTGCCAGCAGCCCGAGACAGGGGGCGAAAGAGACCCAGTACTTC.

The chain couples TRBV7-3 to TRBJ2-1, with D perhaps matching TRBD2 (5 bases). The CDR3 consists of 16 residues. Germline V CDR1 and CDR2: SGHTA, FQGTGA. V lost 5 bases, J lost 7 bases, and 21 bases lay in between. The CDR3 reads CASSLLAAAVVNEQFF. CDR3 in DNA: TGTGCCAGCAGCCTATTGGCGGCAGCGGTGGTGAATGAGCAGTTCTTC. Together with reference TRBV7-3 and TRBJ2-1, the CDR3 gives the full variable domain: GAGVSQTPSNKVTEKGKYVELRCDPISGHTALYWYRQSLGQGPEFLIYFQGTGAADDSGLPNDRFFAVRPEGSVSTLKIQRTERGDSAVYLCASSLLAAAVVNEQFFGPGTRLTVL.

The rearrangement uses TRBV2 and TRBJ2-3; 12 bases are shared with TRBD1. This CDR3 comprises 16 residues. With V trimmed by 3 bases and J by 7 bases, 8 bases remained unmatched. Germline assignment: CDR1 SNHLY and CDR2 FYNNEI. DNA for the CDR3: TGTGCCAGCAGTGATGCTCCGGGACAGGGGGCAAATACGCAGTATTTT. Translated, it gives CASSDAPGQGANTQYF.

The table lists this clone with a count of one. The chain joins TRBV5-1 to TRBJ1-2; D is unclear. The CDR3 is made up of 14 amino acids. CDR1 and CDR2 from the germline V gene are SGHRS and YFSETQ. Trimming removed 4 bases from V and 4 bases from J, with 14 bases in between. For the CDR3, the DNA is TGCGCCAGCAGCGAAACTACCAATCCCTATGGCTACACCTTC. Translation: CASSETTNPYGYTF.

This clone was found a few times. The chain uses TRBV6-5 and TRBJ1-1, with D unresolved. The CDR3 contains 14 residues. The germline V and J ends were trimmed by 6 bases and 1 base, with 12 bases remaining between them. The germline V gene has CDR1 MNHEY and CDR2 SVGAGI. The CDR3 loop reads CASSLGLENTEAFF. DNA of the CDR3: TGTGCCAGCAGCCTCGGACTGGAGAACACTGAAGCTTTCTTT.

CDR3 sequence (DNA): TGCGCCAGCAGCTTGATCTCGGGTTTAGCGGACCAGTACTTC. Protein sequence: CASSLISGLADQYF. The chain carries TRBV5-1 and TRBJ2-5, with a tentative D call TRBD2 (6 bases). The V end was cut by 1 base, the J end by 10 bases, with 17 bases between. Germline V gene lookup returns CDR1 SGHRS and CDR2 YFSETQ. The CDR3 is made up of 14 amino acids. Based on the CDR3 plus reference TRBV5-1 and TRBJ2-5, the full variable domain is KAGVTQTPRYLIKTRGQQVTLSCSPISGHRSVSWYQQTPGQGLQFLFEYFSETQRNKGNFPGRFSGRQFSNSRSEMNVSTLELGDSALYLCASSLISGLADQYFGPGTRLLVL.

This clone was found many times. The rearrangement joins TRBV7-6 to TRBJ2-1; TRBD2 matches at 9 bases. The V gene end was trimmed by 5 bases and the J gene end by 9 bases; junction bases not matched to a gene: 8. Germline V gene lookup returns CDR1 SGHVS and CDR2 FNYEAQ. The CDR3 is 14 amino acids. Written as DNA, the CDR3 is TGTGCCAGCAGCCCGGGGACTAGCCCCCGTGAGCAGTTCTTC. Translation: CASSPGTSPREQFF.

This chain connects TRBV5-5 to TRBJ1-3, with 8 positions matching TRBD1. Looked up from germline, CDR1 is SGHKS and CDR2 is YYEKEE (reference sequence). J lost 9 bases, V lost 4 bases, and 12 bases had no gene match. CDR3 length: 15 residues. The CDR3 DNA reads TGTGCCAGCAGCCTCTTTCAGGGGGCGAGGGTCACCATATATTTT. This translates into CASSLFQGARVTIYF.

The rearrangement joins TRBV27 to TRBJ2-2; TRBD2 aligns across 13 bases. The CDR3 runs to 20 residues. Germline CDR1 reads MNHEY; CDR2 reads SMNVEV (reference sequence). Unmatched junction bases numbered 19, after V lost 4 bases and J lost 8 bases. Written as DNA, the CDR3 is TGTGCCAGCAGTTCACCCGGACTAGCGGGAGTAACCCGAAACAGGGGGGAGCTGTTTTTT. Its translation: CASSSPGLAGVTRNRGELFF.

This clone has more than one count but fewer than ten. The CDR3 DNA sequence: TGTGCCAGCAGTTATTGGCTTTCCGATACGCAGTATTTT. Its protein product is CASSYWLSDTQYF. J is TRBJ2-3 and V is TRBV6-5; the D is unclear. V gave up 3 bases and J gave up 6 bases, with 10 bases separating them. Germline CDR1 is MNHEY and CDR2 is SVGAGI. This CDR3 contains 13 residues.

The chain combines TRBV7-9 with TRBJ2-5, with D tentatively TRBD2 (6 bases). The CDR3 spans 15 residues. The V end lost 0 bases, the J end lost 2 bases, and 10 bases lay between the germline ends. Germline CDR1 SEHNR, CDR2 FQNEAQ (reference sequence). The CDR3 region is CASSLAEGPQETQYF. Written as DNA, the CDR3 is TGTGCCAGCAGCTTAGCGGAGGGTCCGCAAGAGACCCAGTACTTC.

There are a few counts of this clone. The chain has TRBV10-3 and TRBJ1-5; no definite D call. This CDR3 has 15 residues. CDR1 is ENHRY, CDR2 SYGVKD, per germline. Trimming pared 2 bases from V and 2 bases from J, leaving 10 bases between. CDR3 loop: CAISEERWGNQPQHF. The DNA of the CDR3 is TGTGCCATCAGTGAGGAGAGGTGGGGCAATCAGCCCCAGCATTTT.

This clone came up a few times. The rearrangement joins TRBV30 to TRBJ1-1; D possibly corresponds to TRBD1 (6 bases). Per germline, CDR1 GTSNPN and CDR2 SVGIG (reference sequence). This CDR3 is built from 13 residues. Trimming left V 5 bases short and J 0 bases short, with 10 bases between. Here the CDR3 DNA reads TGTGCCTGGGACAGGATCTTGAACACTGAAGCTTTCTTT. This translates into CAWDRILNTEAFF.